In its sample, the clone carrying this T cell receptor (beta chain) was seen a few times. This entry belongs to a study of T cells in localized non-small cell lung cancer. Germline V gene data show CDR1 as SGHNT and CDR2 as YENEEA. After removal of 3 bases from V and 7 bases from J, the junction contained 15 bases not matched to a gene. The CDR3 has 18 amino acids. The protocol was immunoSEQ multiplex PCR, while the TCRdb copy is restricted to in-frame clones and leaves out a portion. Found here are 1,000 to 1,500 clones, about 20% of them singletons; the top ten hold about 34%. The chain combines TRBV11-3 with TRBJ1-6; 7 bases fit TRBD1. The TCR sequence derives from a male donor older than 55 with stage I lung adenocarcinoma. Sample: normal lung tissue next to the tumor, taken before any cancer treatment. In DNA form, the CDR3 reads TGTGCCAGCAGCTTGGGGGGTACAAGACCAGGGGGAAATTCACCCCTCCACTTT. This sequence encodes CASSLGGTRPGGNSPLHF.